This TCR beta chain emerged from a study of PD-L1 blockade in urothelial cancer. Study information: About 90% of the roughly 29 patients were men with bladder-origin urothelial cancer.

The sample's time point: peripheral blood 6 weeks after treatment start. Urothelial carcinoma, locally advanced or metastatic, affected the patients. Patients yielded 1 to 8 samples each, pretreatment and on-treatment. A spike-in of synthetic TCR analog templates was added to each PCR. Some clones are missing from TCRdb's copy, which holds only in-frame ones; the method was immunoSEQ multiplex PCR. This table holds more than 90,000 clones, more than 85% found once. From germline, CDR1 is DFQATT and CDR2 SNEGSKA (reference sequence). The CDR3 consists of 11 residues. The V and J ends lost 3 bases and 8 bases respectively, with 10 bases between them.

The sequences come from PBMCs, collected around atezolizumab (anti-PD-L1) treatment. The chain links TRBV20-1 to TRBJ1-2; D ambiguous. The sequence was collected from a man in his 60s with urothelial cancer. Here the CDR3 reads CSARGDGGYTF. CDR3 sequence (DNA): TGCAGTGCTAGGGGAGATGGGGGCTACACCTTC.